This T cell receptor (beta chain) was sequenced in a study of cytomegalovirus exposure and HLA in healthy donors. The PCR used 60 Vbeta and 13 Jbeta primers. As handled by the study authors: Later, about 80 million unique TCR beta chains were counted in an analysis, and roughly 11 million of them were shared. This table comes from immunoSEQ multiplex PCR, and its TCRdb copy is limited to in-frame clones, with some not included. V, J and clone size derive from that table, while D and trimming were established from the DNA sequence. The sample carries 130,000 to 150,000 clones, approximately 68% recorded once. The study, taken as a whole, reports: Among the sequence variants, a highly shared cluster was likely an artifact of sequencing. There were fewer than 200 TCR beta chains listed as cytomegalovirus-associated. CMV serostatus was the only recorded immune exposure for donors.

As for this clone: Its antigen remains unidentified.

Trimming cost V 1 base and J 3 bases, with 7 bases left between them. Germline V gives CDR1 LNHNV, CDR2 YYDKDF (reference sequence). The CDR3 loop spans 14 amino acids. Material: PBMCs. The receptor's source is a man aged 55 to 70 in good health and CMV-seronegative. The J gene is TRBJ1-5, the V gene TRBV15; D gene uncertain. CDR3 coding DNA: TGTGCCACCAGCAGAGGGCAGGACAATCAGCCCCAGCATTTT. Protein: CATSRGQDNQPQHF.